This TCR beta chain was recovered during a study of T cell responses to AZD1222 COVID-19 vaccine. CDR3 length: 13 amino acids. From germline, CDR1 is LNHDA and CDR2 SQIVND (reference sequence). V was pared by 11 bases and J by 6 bases, with 20 bases between. Findings and limits, study-wide: Most donors were white British, females outnumbered males, and clonal diversity was possibly underestimated. Reports indicate that nearly half of spike-specific TCRs are directed at unmutated variant regions. AZD1222 recipients seropositive at baseline numbered only 6 or 7.

Data came from immunoSEQ multiplex PCR; TCRdb stores just in-frame clones and leaves some out. The table shows around 95,000 clones, with around 90% occurring only once. To note about this clone: The target antigen is unknown.

This rearrangement joins TRBV19 to TRBJ2-7; weak D call: TRBD2 (6 bases). This TCR was recovered from an adult in good health. Sequencing used peripheral blood, obtained on day 0 of AZD1222 vaccination. CDR3 amino acids: CARSRRGIREQYF. In DNA form, the CDR3 reads TGTGCCCGCTCAAGGAGGGGAATACGCGAGCAGTACTTC.